The 10 T cell receptor beta chains below were found in one sample sequenced in a study of T-cell reconstitution after alpha-beta-depleted transplantation in children. Preparing the TCRbeta library involved the use of unique molecular identifiers. One entry per CDR3 protein, called by TCRdb with MiXCR from the PCR reads. Altogether more than 300,000 distinct CDR3 sequences are present, roughly 17% being singletons, with the ten largest covering about 41%. Specimen: PBMCs, mostly from graft donor cells, collected 360 days after TCRalphabeta/CD19-depleted stem cell transplant. Receptors originate from a male patient aged 2 to 10 who had a stem cell transplant for acute lymphoblastic leukemia, so the T cells may come from the graft donor.

This clonotype has ten or more counts. The V gene is TRBV20-1, the J gene TRBJ1-2, with D possibly TRBD1 on 6 matching bases. The germline CDR1 and CDR2 sequences are DFQATT and SNEGSKA (reference sequence). This CDR3 is 13 amino acids long. Trimming took 2 bases from V and 8 from J, leaving 15 bases between them. CDR3: CSARWEGGSGYTF. As DNA, the CDR3 is TGCAGTGCTAGATGGGAGGGGGGCTCAGGCTACACCTTC.

This chain connects TRBV5-4 to TRBJ1-2; tentative D call: TRBD1 (6 bases). This CDR3 region has 14 residues. The V end was cut by 1 base, the J end by 7 bases, with 14 bases between. The germline V gene has CDR1 SGHNT and CDR2 YYREEE (reference sequence). The CDR3 here is CASSLNRANRGYTF. In nucleotides, the CDR3 is TGTGCCAGCAGCTTGAACAGGGCGAATCGTGGCTACACCTTC. The whole variable domain, remainder taken from reference TRBV5-4 and TRBJ1-2, is ETGVTQSPTHLIKTRGQQVTLRCSSQSGHNTVSWYQQALGQGPQFIFQYYREEENGRGNFPPRFSGLQFPNYSSELNVNALELDDSALYLCASSLNRANRGYTFGSGTRLTVV.

The chain recombines TRBV6-1 with TRBJ1-1, with D uncertain. Germline values: CDR1 MNHNS, CDR2 SASEGT. The V gene lost 6 bases and the J gene lost 0 bases, with 14 bases spanning the gap. The CDR3 spans 15 residues. CDR3 in amino acids: CASSSGYSLNTEAFF. In DNA, the CDR3 is TGTGCCAGCAGCTCAGGCTACAGTCTGAACACTGAAGCTTTCTTT.

This clonotype showed up many times. This chain connects TRBV10-3 to TRBJ1-4; D unclear. CDR1 and CDR2 from the germline V gene are ENHRY and SYGVKD. The ends were cut back, 3 bases at V and 5 bases at J, with 16 bases in the middle. There are 16 residues in the CDR3. The CDR3 spells CAISDPVQPENEKLFF. The CDR3 bases are TGTGCCATCAGTGACCCCGTACAGCCCGAGAATGAAAAACTGTTTTTT.

The chain carries TRBV28 and TRBJ2-3, with 15 bases identical to TRBD2. CDR3 length: 19 amino acids. With 2 bases clipped from V and 2 bases from J, the junction kept 8 bases outside the gene matches. The germline CDR1 and CDR2 sequences are MDHEN and SYDVKM. The CDR3 sequence is CASSLPSGLAGGPTDTQYF. The CDR3 DNA follows: TGTGCCAGCAGTTTACCCTCTGGACTAGCGGGAGGGCCCACAGATACGCAGTATTTT.

The genes are TRBV11-2 and TRBJ2-7; 7 positions match TRBD2. In germline, CDR1 is SGHAT, CDR2 FQNNGV. The CDR3 is 14 residues long. V gave up 0 bases and J gave up 3 bases; unmatched junction bases: 2. In nucleotides, the CDR3 is TGTGCCAGCAGCTTAGATGCTAGCGGCTACGAGCAGTACTTC. Encoded protein: CASSLDASGYEQYF.

This chain links TRBV28 with TRBJ1-4; D is possibly TRBD1 (5 bases). The V end was cut by 4 bases, the J end by 1 base, with 10 bases between. The CDR3 contains 15 residues. Germline V gives CDR1 MDHEN, CDR2 SYDVKM. CDR3 amino acids: CASSWGVVTNEKLFF. CDR3 nucleotides: TGTGCCAGCAGTTGGGGGGTGGTAACTAATGAAAAACTGTTTTTT.

The chain is built from TRBV9 and TRBJ1-4, with 9 bases aligning to TRBD1. The junction had 8 bases not matched to a gene; V was cut back by 4 bases and J by 7 bases. Germline assignment: CDR1 SGDLS and CDR2 YYNGEE. This CDR3 is 15 amino acids long. CDR3 protein: CASSPGTGSGEKLFF. The CDR3 coding sequence is TGTGCCAGCAGCCCAGGGACAGGGTCAGGTGAAAAACTGTTTTTT.

The chain links TRBV27 to TRBJ1-1; possibly TRBD1 for D (6 bases). V was pared by 5 bases and J by 2 bases, with 18 bases between. Germline CDR1 and CDR2: MNHEY and SMNVEV (reference sequence). The CDR3 runs 16 residues. CDR3 coding DNA: TGTGCCAGCAGTCCCCAGGACAGAGAGCAAAACACTGAAGCTTTCTTT. This translates into CASSPQDREQNTEAFF.

This clonotype was counted a few times. The chain uses TRBV28 and TRBJ2-5; possibly TRBD1 for D (5 bases). The ends were cut back, 5 bases at V and 5 bases at J, with 12 bases in the middle. CDR3 length equals 13 residues. Germline CDR1 MDHEN, CDR2 SYDVKM. The DNA of the CDR3 is TGTGCCAGCAGTCCCTCAGGGCGGGAGACCCAGTACTTC. Its translation: CASSPSGRETQYF.